These 20 T cell receptor beta chains were all obtained from the same sample, sequenced in a study of blood T cell repertoires in COVID-19. TCRdb's table, derived via immunoSEQ multiplex PCR, lists solely in-frame clones and lacks some. Of approximately 380,000 clones in the sample, roughly 85% are singletons; the top ten hold approximately 3.6%. Sample: peripheral blood. The receptors were sampled from a woman between 18 and 29 years old with acute or convalescent COVID-19.

This chain links TRBV4-1 with TRBJ1-5; D unclear. Germline CDR1 and CDR2: MGHRA and YSYEKL. Trimming took off 0 bases at V and 6 bases at J, with 9 bases between the two ends. This CDR3 has 14 residues. The CDR3 DNA sequence: TGCGCCAGCAGCCAAGAGGAGAGGTTTCAGCCCCAGCATTTT. Its protein is CASSQEERFQPQHF.

This clone was counted between two and nine times. The chain is built from TRBV7-3 and TRBJ2-7; TRBD1 matches 10 bases. CDR1 and CDR2 from the germline V gene are SGHTA and FQGTGA. The CDR3 length is 15 residues. Trimming removed 3 bases from V and 2 bases from J; junction bases left unmatched: 4. The CDR3 bases are TGTGCCAGCAGCTTTGATGGGACAGGGGCCTACGAGCAGTACTTC. It yields the protein CASSFDGTGAYEQYF.

J is TRBJ1-4 and V is TRBV28; D uncertain. Germline V gives CDR1 MDHEN, CDR2 SYDVKM. The CDR3 is 17 amino acids. With 2 bases removed from V and 6 bases from J, the gap between germline ends came to 19 bases. CDR3 sequence: CASSLVKKGWGDEKLFF. The CDR3 DNA reads as TGTGCCAGCAGTTTAGTAAAGAAGGGCTGGGGAGATGAAAAACTGTTTTTT.

In this sample, this clone turned up once. The chain links TRBV7-8 to TRBJ1-1, with 8 bases identical to TRBD1. The CDR3 has 15 amino acids. V was clipped by 4 bases and J by 4 bases; unmatched bases: 8. In germline, CDR1 is SGHVS, CDR2 FQNEAQ. CDR3 in DNA: TGTGCCAGCAGCTCGAGAGTCGGGACAGGCACTGAAGCTTTCTTT. Encoded protein: CASSSRVGTGTEAFF.

This clone was seen once. This chain joins TRBV24-1 and TRBJ2-3; TRBD1 matches at 8 bases. The germline V gene encodes CDR1 KGHDR and CDR2 SFDVKD. The CDR3 totals 15 residues. With 4 bases clipped from V and 4 bases from J, the junction kept 6 bases outside the gene matches. CDR3 in amino acids: CATSEGGRGPDTQYF. CDR3 DNA: TGTGCCACCAGTGAGGGGGGCAGGGGGCCAGATACGCAGTATTTT.

This clone has a single count. This chain links TRBV2 with TRBJ1-5, with 9 bases identical to TRBD1. This CDR3 has 18 residues. CDR1 is SNHLY, CDR2 FYNNEI, per germline. Trimming at V came to 0 bases and at J to 1 base, leaving 7 bases not matched to a gene. For the CDR3, the DNA is TGTGCCAGCAGTGAAGCGGGACAGGGATTACTCAGCAATCAGCCCCAGCATTTT. This encodes CASSEAGQGLLSNQPQHF.

The chain recombines TRBV5-1 with TRBJ1-5; 7 nucleotides agree with TRBD1. The junction had 5 bases not matched to a gene; V was cut back by 0 bases and J by 5 bases. CDR3 length: 15 amino acids. Germline values: CDR1 SGHRS, CDR2 YFSETQ. The CDR3 nucleotides are TGCGCCAGCAGCTTGGGGGACAGCTATTATCAGCCCCAGCATTTT. It codes for CASSLGDSYYQPQHF.

The V gene is TRBV6-1, the J gene TRBJ2-7; 7 positions agree with TRBD1. The CDR3 extends over 15 amino acids. The V gene end was trimmed by 0 bases and the J gene end by 7 bases; junction bases not matched to a gene: 9. In germline, CDR1 is MNHNS, CDR2 SASEGT. CDR3 protein: CASSEATTGSEEQYF. CDR3 coding DNA: TGTGCCAGCAGTGAAGCAACGACAGGGAGTGAGGAGCAGTACTTC.

This chain uses TRBV6-2 or TRBV6-3 with TRBJ2-7, with 10 bases fitting TRBD1. The V gene's germline CDR1 is MNHEY and CDR2 SVGEGT. This CDR3 has 14 amino acids. The V gene end was trimmed by 6 bases and the J gene end by 2 bases; junction bases not matched to a gene: 4. The CDR3 loop is CASSLDRGTYEQYF. The CDR3 DNA sequence: TGTGCCAGCAGCCTGGACAGGGGGACCTACGAGCAGTACTTC.

The V gene is TRBV27, the J gene TRBJ1-2; 7 nucleotides match TRBD1. The CDR3 totals 14 residues. Germline V CDR1 and CDR2: MNHEY, SMNVEV (reference sequence). The junction had 4 bases not matched to a gene; V was cut back by 4 bases and J by 2 bases. CDR3 bases: TGTGCCAGCAGTTCGACAGGGAACAACTATGGCTACACCTTC. This encodes CASSSTGNNYGYTF.

This clone was counted once. Other DNA sequences from this sample encode an identical CDR3 as well. The genes are TRBV5-1 and TRBJ1-1; D ambiguous. Per germline, CDR1 SGHRS and CDR2 YFSETQ. Trimming left V 4 bases short and J 3 bases short, with 10 bases between. The CDR3 has 13 amino acids. The CDR3 DNA is TGCGCCAGCAGCCTGGGTCAGGACACTGAAGCTTTCTTT. The encoded protein is CASSLGQDTEAFF.

This clone has more than one count but fewer than ten. The chain couples TRBV18 to TRBJ1-1; the D gene is possibly TRBD1 (5 bases). Germline V gene lookup returns CDR1 KGHSH and CDR2 LQKENI. This CDR3 has 14 amino acids. V lost 3 bases and J 1 base, leaving 9 bases between the germline ends. DNA for the CDR3: TGTGCCAGCTCACCGATCGACAGGAACACTGAAGCTTTCTTT. Its protein is CASSPIDRNTEAFF.

The chain employs TRBV11-2 and TRBJ2-7, with D uncertain. V was shortened by 5 bases and J by 0 bases, with 17 bases between the two germline ends. The CDR3 totals 16 residues. Germline CDR1 reads SGHAT; CDR2 reads FQNNGV. The CDR3 DNA reads TGTGCCAGCAGCCCACCCCCGGCGGAAAGCTCCTACGAGCAGTACTTC. Its translation is CASSPPPAESSYEQYF.

In DNA, the CDR3 is TGTGCCAGCACCTCGACAGGGGGCGCGGGTTACGAGCAGTACTTC. This encodes CASTSTGGAGYEQYF. This sequence joins TRBV28 and TRBJ2-7; 10 bases are a match to TRBD1. V was pared by 7 bases and J by 4 bases, with 10 bases of the junction left unmatched. This CDR3 region has 15 residues. CDR1 and CDR2 from the germline V gene are MDHEN and SYDVKM.

The chain joins TRBV3-1 (or the pseudogene TRBV3-2) to TRBJ1-3, with 8 positions matching TRBD1. The germline V gene encodes CDR1 LGHDT and CDR2 YNNKEL (reference sequence). V lost 3 bases and J lost 0; bases outside the gene matches: 10. The CDR3 extends over 18 amino acids. This CDR3 is CASSHRQGNTHSGNTIYF. DNA of the CDR3: TGTGCCAGCAGCCATCGACAGGGGAATACCCACTCTGGAAACACCATATATTTT.

This clone has only one observation. CDR3 residues: CASSLDRDTEAFF. The CDR3 DNA is TGTGCCAGCAGCTTAGACAGGGACACTGAAGCTTTCTTT. J is TRBJ1-1 and V is TRBV11-2, with a weak D call TRBD1 (5 bases). Trimming stripped 0 bases from V and 3 bases from J, with 5 bases between. CDR3 length equals 13 residues. The germline gives CDR1 SGHAT, CDR2 FQNNGV.

This chain uses TRBV19 with TRBJ2-7; 8 nucleotides align to TRBD1. The CDR3 totals 14 residues. V lost 4 bases and J lost 5; bases outside the gene matches: 7. Per germline, CDR1 LNHDA and CDR2 SQIVND (reference sequence). The CDR3 DNA is TGTGCCAGTAGTAACTCTTACAGGGGGAACGAGCAGTACTTC. It is translated as CASSNSYRGNEQYF.

The sample holds one count of this clone. CDR3 in amino acids: CASSGLGRDSGNTIYF. The CDR3, as DNA: TGTGCCAGCAGCGGACTGGGGAGAGACTCTGGAAACACCATATATTTT. J is TRBJ1-3 and V is TRBV9; D gene ambiguous. The CDR3 is 16 residues long. CDR1 and CDR2 from the germline V gene are SGDLS and YYNGEE. Trimming took 3 bases from V and 0 from J, leaving 13 bases between them.

This sequence joins TRBV5-1 and TRBJ1-4; D not certain. CDR3 length equals 18 residues. The germline gives CDR1 SGHRS, CDR2 YFSETQ. V gave up 1 base and J gave up 6 bases, with 22 bases separating them. The CDR3 loop reads CASSLHFYSIPSYEKLFF. For the CDR3, the DNA is TGCGCCAGCAGCTTGCACTTTTACAGCATACCTTCATATGAAAAACTGTTTTTT.

This rearrangement joins TRBV21-1 to TRBJ1-1. TRBV21-1 is assigned pseudogene status. The CDR3 extends over 12 amino acids. The chain's CDR3 is CASSPRAIEAFF. The CDR3 DNA is TGTGCCAGCAGCCCCCGCGCGATAGAAGCTTTCTTT.